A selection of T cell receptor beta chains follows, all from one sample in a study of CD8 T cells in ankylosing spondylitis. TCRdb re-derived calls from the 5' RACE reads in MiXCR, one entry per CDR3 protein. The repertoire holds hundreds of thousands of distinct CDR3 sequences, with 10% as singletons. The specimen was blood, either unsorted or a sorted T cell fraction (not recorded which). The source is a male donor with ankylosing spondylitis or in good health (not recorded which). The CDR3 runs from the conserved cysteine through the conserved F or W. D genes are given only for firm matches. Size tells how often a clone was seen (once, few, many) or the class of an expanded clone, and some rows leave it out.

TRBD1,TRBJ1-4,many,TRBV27,TGTGCCAGCAGAATATGGGACAGCGGTAATGAAAAACTGTTTTTT,CASRIWDSGNEKLFF
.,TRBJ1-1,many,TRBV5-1,TGCGCCAGCATCGCCGGGACACTTGCTTTCTTT,CASIAGTLAFF
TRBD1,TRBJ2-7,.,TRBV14,TGTGCCAGCAGCCACTTGTGGGGACAGGGGGTTTTCGACGAGCAGTACTTC,CASSHLWGQGVFDEQYF
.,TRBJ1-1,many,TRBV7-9,TGTGCCAGCAGCTTGGTGAACACTGAAGCTTTCTTT,CASSLVNTEAFF
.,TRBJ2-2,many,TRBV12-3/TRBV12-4,TGTGCCAGCAGTTTAGCGGCCGGGGAGCTGTTTTTT,CASSLAAGELFF
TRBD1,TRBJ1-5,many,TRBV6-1,TGTGCCAGCAAGACAGGGGGAGGCAATCAGCCCCAGCATTTT,CASKTGGGNQPQHF
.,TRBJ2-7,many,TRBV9,TGTGCCAGCAGCGTAGAAAAGGGAGCTCGCTGTAAGTACGAGCAGTACTTC,CASSVEKGARCKYEQYF
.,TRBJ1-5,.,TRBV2,TGTGCCAGCAGACGCGACGGGAGACAAAATCAGCCCCAGCATTTT,CASRRDGRQNQPQHF
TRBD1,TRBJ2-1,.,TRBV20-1,TGCAGTGCACCGAACAGGGGGCTCCTGGGGGATGAGCAGTTCTTC,CSAPNRGLLGDEQFF
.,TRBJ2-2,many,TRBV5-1,TGCGCCAGCAGCTTGTCGGAGGGAGGCACCGGGGAGCTGTTTTTT,CASSLSEGGTGELFF
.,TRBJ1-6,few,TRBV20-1,TGCAGTGCTAGATCGACCAGTTCACCCCTCCACTTT,CSARSTSSPLHF
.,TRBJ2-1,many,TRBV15,TGTGCCACCAGCTCAGGCCCCTCCAGGGAAAATGAGCAGTTCTTC,CATSSGPSRENEQFF
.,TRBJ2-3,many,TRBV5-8,TGTGCCAGCAGCTTACAAAGTTCTGATACGCAGTATTTT,CASSLQSSDTQYF
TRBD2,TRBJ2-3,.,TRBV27,TGTGCCAGCAGTTCACCCGGGACTAGCGTAACAGATACGCAGTATTTT,CASSSPGTSVTDTQYF
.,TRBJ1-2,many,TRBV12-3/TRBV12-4,TGTGCCAGCAGTCCCTTCGAGGATGTGGGATATGGCTACACCTTC,CASSPFEDVGYGYTF
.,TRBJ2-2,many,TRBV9,TGTGCCAGCAGCGTAGCGGGGCACACCGGGGAGCTGTTTTTT,CASSVAGHTGELFF
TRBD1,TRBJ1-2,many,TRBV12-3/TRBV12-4,TGTGCCAGCAGTTTAAGTGGACAGGGGACGTTTGGCTACACCTTC,CASSLSGQGTFGYTF
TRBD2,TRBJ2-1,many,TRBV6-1,TGTGCCAGCAACCGACTAGCGGGGGGAGCCTTCAATGAGCAGTTCTTC,CASNRLAGGAFNEQFF
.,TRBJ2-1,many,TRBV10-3,TGTGCCATCAGTGAGGTGAACGGGCCCCCTTCCTACAATGAGCAGTTCTTC,CAISEVNGPPSYNEQFF
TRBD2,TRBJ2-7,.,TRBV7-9,TGTGCCAGCAGCGAAACTAGCGGTCCCTACGAGCAGTACTTC,CASSETSGPYEQYF
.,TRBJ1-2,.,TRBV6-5,TGTGCCAGCAGTTACTCTATTGAGGGGAACTATGGCTACACCTTC,CASSYSIEGNYGYTF
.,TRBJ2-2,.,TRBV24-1,TGTGCCACCAGTGATTTGCAGGCCCTAGCCCCCGGGGAGCTGTTTTTT,CATSDLQALAPGELFF
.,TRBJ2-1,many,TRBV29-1,TGCAGCGTCAAGATAATCGATGAGCAGTTCTTC,CSVKIIDEQFF
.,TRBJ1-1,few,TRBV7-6,TGTGCCAGCAGCCGACAAGGGGGGCGGGACACAAACACTGAAGCTTTCTTT,CASSRQGGRDTNTEAFF
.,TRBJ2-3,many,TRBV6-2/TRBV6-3,TGTGCCAGCAGCCGGACAGCAGGCACAGATACGCAGTATTTT,CASSRTAGTDTQYF
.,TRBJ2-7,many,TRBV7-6,TGTGCCAGCAGCCCCCGCCAAACCTACGAGCAGTACTTC,CASSPRQTYEQYF
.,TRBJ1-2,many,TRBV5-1,TGCGCCAGCAGCTTGGAGCCACTCTATGGCTACACCTTC,CASSLEPLYGYTF
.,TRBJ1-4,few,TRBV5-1,TGCGCCAGCAGCGAGGGACGGACACCCCCAACTAATGAAAAACTGTTTTTT,CASSEGRTPPTNEKLFF
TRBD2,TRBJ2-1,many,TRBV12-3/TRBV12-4,TGTGCCAGCAGACTAGCGGGCGTCAATGAGCAGTTCTTC,CASRLAGVNEQFF
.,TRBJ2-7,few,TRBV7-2,TGTGCCAGCAGCTTTGTGGGGAACTCCTACGAGCAGTACTTC,CASSFVGNSYEQYF
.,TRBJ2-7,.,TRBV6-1,TGTGCCAGCAGTGAGGATCAGTCTACGTACTACGAGCAGTACTTC,CASSEDQSTYYEQYF
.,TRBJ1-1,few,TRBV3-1,TGTGCCAGCAGCCAGATCTCCACTGAAGCTTTCTTT,CASSQISTEAFF
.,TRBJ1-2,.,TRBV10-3,TGTGCCATCAGAGACAGTCCTAACTATGGCTACACCTTC,CAIRDSPNYGYTF
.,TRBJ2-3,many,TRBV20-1,TGCAGTGCTTCCCTTCGCGAGGGATTCACAGATACGCAGTATTTT,CSASLREGFTDTQYF
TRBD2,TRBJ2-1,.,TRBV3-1,TGTGCCAGCAGCCAAGATCGTTTTGAGCGGGGGGCCTACAATGAGCAGTTCTTC,CASSQDRFERGAYNEQFF
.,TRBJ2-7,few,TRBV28,TGTGCCAGCAGTTTCTGGCATCGGGGTAGCCACGAGCAGTACTTC,CASSFWHRGSHEQYF
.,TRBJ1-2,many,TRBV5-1,TGCGCCAGCAGCTTGGCCGGAGTAAATCAGTACTATGGCTACACCTTC,CASSLAGVNQYYGYTF
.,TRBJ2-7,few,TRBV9,TGTGCCAGCAGCGTAGACAGGGGAGGGACTTACGAGCAGTACTTC,CASSVDRGGTYEQYF
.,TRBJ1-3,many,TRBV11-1,TGTGCCAGCAGCCCACGCGGCGGACAGAGCCTCTCTGGAAACACCATATATTTT,CASSPRGGQSLSGNTIYF
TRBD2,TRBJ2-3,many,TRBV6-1,TGTGCCAGCAGCCCTCGGGGGGGGATTAGCACAGATACGCAGTATTTT,CASSPRGGISTDTQYF
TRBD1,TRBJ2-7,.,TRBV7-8,TGTGCCAGCACCGTCACAGGGGAAAGAGGAGAGCAGTACTTC,CASTVTGERGEQYF
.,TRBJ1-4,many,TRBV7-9,TGTGCCAGCAGCTTCGAAAGTGAAAAACTGTTTTTT,CASSFESEKLFF